A single sample is the source of the 14 T cell receptor beta chains below, sequenced in a study of blood T cell repertoires in COVID-19. Sequencing used immunoSEQ multiplex PCR; TCRdb keeps in-frame clones, though not all of them. The profile shows some 150,000 clones, roughly 80% of them singletons. Sequencing used peripheral blood. The receptors were sampled from a man at least 80 years old with acute or convalescent COVID-19.

V gene TRBV7-2 combines with J gene TRBJ2-3; no reliable D call. The CDR3 is made up of 14 amino acids. Trimming took off 8 bases at V and 1 base at J, with 13 bases between the two ends. Germline CDR1 reads SGHTA; CDR2 reads FQGNSA. The CDR3 sequence: CASARFEGTDTQYF. The CDR3 DNA is TGTGCCAGCGCTCGGTTTGAAGGCACAGATACGCAGTATTTT.

The chain combines TRBV4-3 with TRBJ1-1; D call uncertain. The CDR3 extends over 14 amino acids. The germline gives CDR1 LGHNA, CDR2 YSLEER. Trimming cost V 0 bases and J 2 bases, with 7 bases left between them. CDR3: CASSQDWRNTEAFF. CDR3 nucleotide sequence: TGCGCCAGCAGCCAAGATTGGAGAAACACTGAAGCTTTCTTT.

The chain combines TRBV5-6 with TRBJ2-1, with D unclear. Germline loops: CDR1 SGHDT, CDR2 YYEEEE. Trimming shortened V by 4 bases and J by 9 bases, and 8 bases separated the two germline ends. This CDR3 spans 11 amino acids. The CDR3 coding sequence is TGTGCCAGCAGCGTAAGAGGTGAGCAGTTCTTC. This sequence encodes CASSVRGEQFF.

The CDR3 region has the DNA TGTGCCATCAGTGGGAGCGCGAACACCGGGGAGCTGTTTTTT. It yields the protein CAISGSANTGELFF. The chain recombines TRBV10-3 with TRBJ2-2, with unresolved D. This CDR3 comprises 14 residues. Germline V gives CDR1 ENHRY, CDR2 SYGVKD. V was clipped by 4 bases and J by 0 bases, with 6 bases between them.

The chain employs TRBV18 and TRBJ2-7, with 8 nucleotides matching TRBD2. V lost 3 bases to trimming and J lost 2 bases; unmatched junction nucleotides: 6. CDR1 is KGHSH, CDR2 LQKENI, per germline. This CDR3 contains 15 residues. CDR3 bases: TGTGCCAGCTCACCGACGGGGGGGACTACCTACGAGCAGTACGTC. Translated, it gives CASSPTGGTTYEQYV.

V and J are TRBV19 and TRBJ1-1, with 7 bases matching TRBD1. The J segment lost 5 bases and the V segment lost 5 bases, leaving 8 bases of the junction unmatched. There are 14 residues in the CDR3. CDR1 and CDR2 from the germline V gene are LNHDA and SQIVND (reference sequence). The CDR3 DNA reads as TGTGCCAGTAGTCCCACAGGGGCCGGGACTGAAGCTTTCTTT. This gives the protein CASSPTGAGTEAFF.

This sequence joins TRBV7-2 and TRBJ1-2; 12 nucleotides line up with TRBD1. V lost 5 bases to trimming and J lost 5 bases; unmatched junction nucleotides: 6. The CDR3 spans 15 residues. Germline V CDR1 and CDR2: SGHTA, FQGNSA. CDR3 sequence reads: CASSQGQGASYGYTF. The DNA of the CDR3 is TGTGCCAGCAGCCAGGGACAGGGGGCGTCTTATGGCTACACCTTC.

The chain employs TRBV11-3 and TRBJ2-4; D is ambiguous. The CDR3 is 16 residues long. Between the trimmed V and J ends, which lost 5 bases and 0 bases, there was a span of 14 bases. Germline CDR1 reads SGHNT; CDR2 reads YENEEA. The CDR3 nucleotides read TGTGCCAGCAGCCAGGCGTCAAATATAGCCAAAAACATTCAGTACTTC. Residues: CASSQASNIAKNIQYF.

This clone has only one observation. The V call is TRBV2, the J call TRBJ2-1, with 8 positions matching TRBD1. The length of the CDR3 is 13 residues. J lost 8 bases, V lost 6 bases, and 6 bases had no gene match. Germline loops: CDR1 SNHLY, CDR2 FYNNEI. The CDR3 nucleotides read TGTGCCAGCAGCGCCGACAGGGGCGATGAGCAGTTCTTC. Translated, it gives CASSADRGDEQFF. The whole variable domain, remainder taken from reference TRBV2 and TRBJ2-1, is EPEVTQTPSHQVTQMGQEVILRCVPISNHLYFYWYRQILGQKVEFLVSFYNNEISEKSEIFDDQFSVERPDGSNFTLKIRSTKLEDSAMYFCASSADRGDEQFFGPGTRLTVL.

The chain carries TRBV9 and TRBJ1-2, with a tentative D call TRBD1 (5 bases). The germline V and J ends were trimmed by 6 bases and 5 bases, with 20 bases remaining between them. The CDR3 loop spans 15 amino acids. CDR1 is SGDLS and CDR2 is YYNGEE in the germline V gene. In DNA form, the CDR3 reads TGTGCCAGCACTTCCGACGGGGGGGGAAGGTATGGCTACACCTTC. Translated, it gives CASTSDGGGRYGYTF.

This clone has more than one count but fewer than ten. This sequence joins TRBV24-1 and TRBJ2-5; the D gene is possibly TRBD2 (6 bases). This CDR3 has 15 amino acids. CDR1 and CDR2 (germline): KGHDR, SFDVKD. Trimming removed 4 bases from V and 5 bases from J, with 16 bases in between. The CDR3 loop is CATSDPTEGLETQYF. The CDR3 nucleotides are TGTGCCACCAGTGACCCGACGGAGGGTTTGGAGACCCAGTACTTC.

This rearrangement joins TRBV5-1 to TRBJ1-3; 8 bases align to TRBD1. The V gene's germline CDR1 is SGHRS and CDR2 YFSETQ. This CDR3 has 17 amino acids. V lost 5 bases and J lost 3; bases outside the gene matches: 13. Here the CDR3 reads CASSQTGQGGLGNTIYF. CDR3 in DNA: TGCGCCAGCAGTCAGACCGGACAGGGTGGACTTGGAAACACCATATATTTT.

This clone was picked up a small number of times. The chain couples TRBV18 to TRBJ1-1, with 9 bases matching TRBD1. This CDR3 is 13 amino acids long. CDR1 KGHSH and CDR2 LQKENI come from the germline V gene. The V and J ends lost 6 bases and 10 bases, in that order; junction bases with no gene match: 9. DNA for the CDR3: TGTGCCAGCTCGCCAGACAGGGGGTCCCGAGCTTTCTTT. It translates to CASSPDRGSRAFF.

The chain has TRBV6-6 and TRBJ2-2; TRBD2 aligns across 13 bases. The CDR3 loop spans 16 amino acids. Losses at the gene ends were 5 bases for V and 6 bases for J; bases not matched to a gene: 6. CDR1 MNHNY and CDR2 SVGAGI come from the germline V gene (reference sequence). CDR3 region: CASSRLAGGSSGELFF. CDR3 sequence (DNA): TGTGCCAGCAGTCGACTAGCGGGGGGTAGTTCCGGGGAGCTGTTTTTT.